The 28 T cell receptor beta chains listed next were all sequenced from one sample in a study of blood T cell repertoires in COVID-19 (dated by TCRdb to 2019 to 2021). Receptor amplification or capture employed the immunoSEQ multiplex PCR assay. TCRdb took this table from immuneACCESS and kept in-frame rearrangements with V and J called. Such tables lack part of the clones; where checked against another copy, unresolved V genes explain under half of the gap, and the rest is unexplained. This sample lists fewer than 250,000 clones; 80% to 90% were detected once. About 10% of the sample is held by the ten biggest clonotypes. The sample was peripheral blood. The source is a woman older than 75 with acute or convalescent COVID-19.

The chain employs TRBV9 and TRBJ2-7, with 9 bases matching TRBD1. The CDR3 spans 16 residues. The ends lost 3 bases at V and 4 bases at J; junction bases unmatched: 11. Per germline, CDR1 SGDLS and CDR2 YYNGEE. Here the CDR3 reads CASSASPGTGLYEQYF. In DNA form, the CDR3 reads TGTGCCAGCAGCGCTTCCCCTGGGACAGGGCTATACGAGCAGTACTTC.

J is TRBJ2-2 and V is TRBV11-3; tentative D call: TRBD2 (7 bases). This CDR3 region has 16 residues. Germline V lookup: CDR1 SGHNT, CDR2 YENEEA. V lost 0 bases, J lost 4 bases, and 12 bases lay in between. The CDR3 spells CASSLEAGEGTGELFF. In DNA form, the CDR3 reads TGTGCCAGCAGCTTAGAGGCAGGGGAGGGCACCGGGGAGCTGTTTTTT. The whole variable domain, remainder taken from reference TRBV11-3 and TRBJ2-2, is EAGVVQSPRYKIIEKKQPVAFWCNPISGHNTLYWYLQNLGQGPELLIRYENEEAVDDSQLPKDRFSAERLKGVDSTLKIQPAELGDSAVYLCASSLEAGEGTGELFFGEGSRLTVL.

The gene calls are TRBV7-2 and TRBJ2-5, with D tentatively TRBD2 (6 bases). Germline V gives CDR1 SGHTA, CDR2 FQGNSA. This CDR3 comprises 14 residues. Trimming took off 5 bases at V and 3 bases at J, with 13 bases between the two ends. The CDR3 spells CASSPRGGKETQYF. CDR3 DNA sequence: TGTGCCAGCAGCCCCCGGGGCGGGAAAGAGACCCAGTACTTC.

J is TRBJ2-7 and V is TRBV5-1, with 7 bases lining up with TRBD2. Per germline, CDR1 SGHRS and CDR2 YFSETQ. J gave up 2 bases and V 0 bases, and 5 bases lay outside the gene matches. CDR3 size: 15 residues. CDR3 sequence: CASSLEGGETYEQYF. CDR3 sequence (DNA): TGCGCCAGCAGCTTGGAGGGAGGGGAAACCTACGAGCAGTACTTC. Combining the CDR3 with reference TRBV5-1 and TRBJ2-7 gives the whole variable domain KAGVTQTPRYLIKTRGQQVTLSCSPISGHRSVSWYQQTPGQGLQFLFEYFSETQRNKGNFPGRFSGRQFSNSRSEMNVSTLELGDSALYLCASSLEGGETYEQYFGPGTRLTVT.

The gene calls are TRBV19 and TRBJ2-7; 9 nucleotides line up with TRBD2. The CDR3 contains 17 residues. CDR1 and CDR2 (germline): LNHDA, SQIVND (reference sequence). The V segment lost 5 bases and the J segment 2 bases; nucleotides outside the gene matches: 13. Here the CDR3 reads CASSFLPSGLAPYEQYF. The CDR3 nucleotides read TGTGCCAGTAGTTTCCTTCCATCGGGACTAGCTCCCTACGAGCAGTACTTC.

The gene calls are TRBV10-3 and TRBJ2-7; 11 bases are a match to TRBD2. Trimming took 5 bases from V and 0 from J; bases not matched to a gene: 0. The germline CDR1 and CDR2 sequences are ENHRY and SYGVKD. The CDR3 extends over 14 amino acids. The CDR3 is CAISTSGSSYEQYF. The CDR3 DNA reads TGTGCCATCAGTACTAGCGGGAGCTCCTACGAGCAGTACTTC.

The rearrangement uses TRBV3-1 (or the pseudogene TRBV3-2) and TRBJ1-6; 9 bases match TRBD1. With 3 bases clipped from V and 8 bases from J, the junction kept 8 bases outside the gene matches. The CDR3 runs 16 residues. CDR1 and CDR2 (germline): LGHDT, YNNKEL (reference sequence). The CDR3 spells CASSHTGQGLYSPLHF. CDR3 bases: TGTGCCAGCAGCCACACTGGACAGGGGCTATATTCACCCCTCCACTTT.

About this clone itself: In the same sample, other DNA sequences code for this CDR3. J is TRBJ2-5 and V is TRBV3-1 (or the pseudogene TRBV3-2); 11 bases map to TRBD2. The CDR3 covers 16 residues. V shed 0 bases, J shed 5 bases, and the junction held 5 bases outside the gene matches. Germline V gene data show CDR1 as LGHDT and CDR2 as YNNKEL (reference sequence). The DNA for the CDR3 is TGTGCCAGCAGCCAAGACCTAGCGGGGGGTCGGGAGACCCAGTACTTC. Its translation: CASSQDLAGGRETQYF.

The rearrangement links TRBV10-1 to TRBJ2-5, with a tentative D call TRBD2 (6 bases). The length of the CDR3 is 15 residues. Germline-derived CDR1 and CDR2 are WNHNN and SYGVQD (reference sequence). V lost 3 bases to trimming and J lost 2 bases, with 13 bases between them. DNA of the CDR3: TGCGCCAGCAGTGACGGTGCGGGAATGCAAGAGACCCAGTACTTC. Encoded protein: CASSDGAGMQETQYF.

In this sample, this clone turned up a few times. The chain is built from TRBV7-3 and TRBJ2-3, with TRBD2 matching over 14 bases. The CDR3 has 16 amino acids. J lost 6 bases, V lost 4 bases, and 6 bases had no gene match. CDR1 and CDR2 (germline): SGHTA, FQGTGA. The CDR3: CASSSGLAGAADTQYF. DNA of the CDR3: TGTGCCAGCAGCTCGGGACTAGCGGGAGCGGCGGATACGCAGTATTTT. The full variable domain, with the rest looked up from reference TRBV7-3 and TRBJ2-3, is GAGVSQTPSNKVTEKGKYVELRCDPISGHTALYWYRQSLGQGPEFLIYFQGTGAADDSGLPNDRFFAVRPEGSVSTLKIQRTERGDSAVYLCASSSGLAGAADTQYFGPGTRLTVL.

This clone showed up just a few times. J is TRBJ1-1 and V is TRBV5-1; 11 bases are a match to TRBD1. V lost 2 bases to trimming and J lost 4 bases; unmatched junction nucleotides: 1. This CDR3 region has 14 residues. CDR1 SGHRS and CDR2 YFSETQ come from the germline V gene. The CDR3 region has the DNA TGCGCCAGCAGCTTAGGACAGGGGGCCACTGAAGCTTTCTTT. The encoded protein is CASSLGQGATEAFF.

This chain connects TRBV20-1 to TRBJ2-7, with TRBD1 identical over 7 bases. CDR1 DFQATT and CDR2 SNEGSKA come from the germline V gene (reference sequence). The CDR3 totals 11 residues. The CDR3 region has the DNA TGCAGCTTAAGACAGGGAACCGAGCAGTACTTC. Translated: CSLRQGTEQYF.

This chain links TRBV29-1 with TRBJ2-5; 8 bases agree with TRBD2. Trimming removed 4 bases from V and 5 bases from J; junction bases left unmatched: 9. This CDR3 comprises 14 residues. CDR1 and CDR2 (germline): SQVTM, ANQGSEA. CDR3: CSVVGAAGVETQYF. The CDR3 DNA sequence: TGCAGCGTTGTTGGGGCAGCGGGAGTCGAGACCCAGTACTTC.

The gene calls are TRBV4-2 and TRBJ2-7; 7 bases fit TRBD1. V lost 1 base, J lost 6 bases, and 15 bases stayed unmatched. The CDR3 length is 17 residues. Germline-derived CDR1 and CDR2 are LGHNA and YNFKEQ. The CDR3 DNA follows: TGTGCCAGCAGCCAAGTGGCGGCCGGGACAGTGGTACCCGAGCAGTACTTC. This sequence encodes CASSQVAAGTVVPEQYF.

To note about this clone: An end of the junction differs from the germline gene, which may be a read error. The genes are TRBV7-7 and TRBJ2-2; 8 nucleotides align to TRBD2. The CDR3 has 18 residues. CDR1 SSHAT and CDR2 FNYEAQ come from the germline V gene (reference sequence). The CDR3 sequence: CASSLLPRTSRNTGELFF. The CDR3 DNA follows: TGTGCTAGCAGCTTACTACCCCGGACTAGCCGGAACACCGGGGAGCTGTTTTTT.

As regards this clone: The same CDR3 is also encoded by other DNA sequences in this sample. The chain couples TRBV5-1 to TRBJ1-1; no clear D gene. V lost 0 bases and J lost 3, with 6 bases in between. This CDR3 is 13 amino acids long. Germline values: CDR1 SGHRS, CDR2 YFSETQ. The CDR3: CASSLDRDTEAFF. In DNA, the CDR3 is TGCGCCAGCAGCTTGGATCGGGACACTGAAGCTTTCTTT.

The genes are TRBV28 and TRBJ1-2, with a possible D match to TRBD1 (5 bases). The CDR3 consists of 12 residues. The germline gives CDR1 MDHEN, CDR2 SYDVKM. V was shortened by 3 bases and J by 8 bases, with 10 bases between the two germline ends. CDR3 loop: CASSFSGGGYTF. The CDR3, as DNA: TGTGCCAGCAGTTTTTCGGGGGGAGGCTACACCTTC.

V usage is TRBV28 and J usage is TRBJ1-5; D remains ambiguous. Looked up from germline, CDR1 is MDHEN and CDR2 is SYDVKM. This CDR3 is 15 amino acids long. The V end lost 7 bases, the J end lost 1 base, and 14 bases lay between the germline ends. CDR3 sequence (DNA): TGTGCCAGCAAGAGGGCCTTAGGGAGCAATCAGCCCCAGCATTTT. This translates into CASKRALGSNQPQHF.

CDR3: CASSLLGLVIEQYF. CDR3 bases: TGTGCCAGCAGCTTATTAGGACTAGTAATCGAGCAGTACTTC. The V and J genes are TRBV11-2 and TRBJ2-7; 7 nucleotides agree with TRBD2. The germline gives CDR1 SGHAT, CDR2 FQNNGV. Germline trimming cut 2 bases from V and 6 bases from J; bases unmatched to any gene: 7. The CDR3 covers 14 residues.

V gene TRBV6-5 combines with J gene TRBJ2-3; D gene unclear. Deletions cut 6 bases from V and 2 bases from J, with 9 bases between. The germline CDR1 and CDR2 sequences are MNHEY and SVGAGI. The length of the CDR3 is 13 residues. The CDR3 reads CASSSLSTDTQYF. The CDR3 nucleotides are TGTGCCAGCAGCTCCTTATCCACAGATACGCAGTATTTT.

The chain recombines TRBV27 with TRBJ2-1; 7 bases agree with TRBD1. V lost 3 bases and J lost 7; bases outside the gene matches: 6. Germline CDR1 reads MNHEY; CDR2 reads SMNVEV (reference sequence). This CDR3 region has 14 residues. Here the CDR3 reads CASSLRGRGNEQFF. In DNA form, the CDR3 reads TGTGCCAGCAGTTTGAGGGGGCGTGGAAATGAGCAGTTCTTC.

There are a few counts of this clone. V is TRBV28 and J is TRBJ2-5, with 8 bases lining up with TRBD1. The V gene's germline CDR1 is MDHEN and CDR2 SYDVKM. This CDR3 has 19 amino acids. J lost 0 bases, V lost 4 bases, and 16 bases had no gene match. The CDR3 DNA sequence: TGTGCCAGCAGTTCGAGTCAGCCCCGGACAGGGAGGTACCAAGAGACCCAGTACTTC. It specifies CASSSSQPRTGRYQETQYF.

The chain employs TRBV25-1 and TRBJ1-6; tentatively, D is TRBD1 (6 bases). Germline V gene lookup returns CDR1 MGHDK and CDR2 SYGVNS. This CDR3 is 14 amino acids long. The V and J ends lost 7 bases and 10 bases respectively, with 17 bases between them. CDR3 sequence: CASTPRGGWSPLHF. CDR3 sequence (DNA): TGTGCCAGCACACCCCGGGGGGGCTGGTCACCCCTCCACTTT. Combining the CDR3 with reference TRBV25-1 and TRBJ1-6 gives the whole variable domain EADIYQTPRYLVIGTGKKITLECSQTMGHDKMYWYQQDPGMELHLIHYSYGVNSTEKGDLSSESTVSRIRTEHFPLTLESARPSHTSQYLCASTPRGGWSPLHFGNGTRLTVT.

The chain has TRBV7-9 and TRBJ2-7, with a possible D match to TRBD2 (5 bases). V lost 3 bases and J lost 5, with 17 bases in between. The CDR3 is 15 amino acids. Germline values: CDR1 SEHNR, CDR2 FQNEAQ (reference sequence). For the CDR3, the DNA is TGTGCCAGCAGCTTCACTGGGTTCCCGGGGAACGAGCAGTACTTC. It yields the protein CASSFTGFPGNEQYF. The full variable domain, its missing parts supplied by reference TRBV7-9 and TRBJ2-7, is DTGVSQNPRHKITKRGQNVTFRCDPISEHNRLYWYRQTLGQGPEFLTYFQNEAQLEKSRLLSDRFSAERPKGSFSTLEIQRTEQGDSAMYLCASSFTGFPGNEQYFGPGTRLTVT.

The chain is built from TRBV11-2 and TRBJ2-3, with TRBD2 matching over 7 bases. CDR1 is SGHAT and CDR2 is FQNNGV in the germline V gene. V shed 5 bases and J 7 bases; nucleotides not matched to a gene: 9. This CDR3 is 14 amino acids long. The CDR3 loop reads CASSPDWGGYTQYF. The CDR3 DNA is TGTGCCAGCAGCCCGGACTGGGGGGGATATACGCAGTATTTT.

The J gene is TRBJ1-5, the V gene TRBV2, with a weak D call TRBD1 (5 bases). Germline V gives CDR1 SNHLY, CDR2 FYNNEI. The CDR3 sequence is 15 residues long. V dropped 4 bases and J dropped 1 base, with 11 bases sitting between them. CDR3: CASSGQGMSNQPQHF. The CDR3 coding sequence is TGTGCCAGCAGTGGGCAGGGTATGAGCAATCAGCCCCAGCATTTT.

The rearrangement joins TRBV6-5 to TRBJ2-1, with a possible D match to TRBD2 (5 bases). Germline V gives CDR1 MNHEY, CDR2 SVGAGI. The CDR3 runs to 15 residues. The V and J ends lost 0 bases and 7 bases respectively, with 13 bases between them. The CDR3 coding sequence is TGTGCCAGCAGTTACTCCCCGACTATGGGAAATGAGCAGTTCTTC. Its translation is CASSYSPTMGNEQFF.

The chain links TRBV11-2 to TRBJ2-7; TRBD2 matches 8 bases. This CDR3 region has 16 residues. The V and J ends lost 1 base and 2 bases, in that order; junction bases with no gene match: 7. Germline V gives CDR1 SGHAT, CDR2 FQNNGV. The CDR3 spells CASSLVRTSRAYEQYF. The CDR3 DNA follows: TGTGCCAGCAGCTTAGTTCGGACTAGCAGAGCCTACGAGCAGTACTTC.